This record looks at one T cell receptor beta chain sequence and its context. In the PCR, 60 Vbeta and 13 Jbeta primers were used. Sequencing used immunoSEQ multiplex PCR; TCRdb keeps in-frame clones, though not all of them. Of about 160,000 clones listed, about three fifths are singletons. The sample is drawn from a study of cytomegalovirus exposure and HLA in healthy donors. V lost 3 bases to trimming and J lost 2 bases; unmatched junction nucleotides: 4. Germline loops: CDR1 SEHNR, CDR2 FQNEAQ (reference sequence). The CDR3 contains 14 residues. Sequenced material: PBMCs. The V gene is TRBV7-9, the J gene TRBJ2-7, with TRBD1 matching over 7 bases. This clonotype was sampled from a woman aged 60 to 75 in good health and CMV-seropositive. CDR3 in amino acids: CASSFQGQTYEQYF. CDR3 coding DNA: TGTGCCAGCAGCTTTCAGGGACAGACCTACGAGCAGTACTTC.